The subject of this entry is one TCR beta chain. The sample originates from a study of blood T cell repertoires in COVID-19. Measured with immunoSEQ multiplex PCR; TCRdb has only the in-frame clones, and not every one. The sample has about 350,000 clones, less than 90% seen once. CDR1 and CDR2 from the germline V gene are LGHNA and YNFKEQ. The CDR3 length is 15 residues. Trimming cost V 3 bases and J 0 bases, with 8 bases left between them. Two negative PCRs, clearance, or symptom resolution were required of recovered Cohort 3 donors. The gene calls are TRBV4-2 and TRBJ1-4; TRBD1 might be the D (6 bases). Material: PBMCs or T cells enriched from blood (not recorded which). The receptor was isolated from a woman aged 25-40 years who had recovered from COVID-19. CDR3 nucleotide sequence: TGTGCCAGCAGCCAGTGGACAGCAACTAATGAAAAACTGTTTTTT. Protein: CASSQWTATNEKLFF.